One and the same sample provided the 5 T cell receptor beta chains below, sequenced in a study of regulatory T cells in long-lasting Graves disease. Indicated time point: newly diagnosed GD, antithyroid drugs for less than 3 months. From PBMCs, RNA was extracted and then used to make the TCR library. CDR3-region Arm-PCR and iRepertoire HTBI primers produced the TCR beta libraries. TCRdb re-called the multiplex PCR reads with MiXCR, one entry per CDR3 protein. The data contain fewer than 550,000 distinct CDR3 sequences, roughly 15% of them singletons. This sample also appeared in a second study, on T cells in Graves' hyperthyroidism and ophthalmopathy.

Here the sequenced sample was peripheral blood mononuclear cells (PBMCs), taken at new diagnosis, from a patient treated with antithyroid drugs. Every receptor here comes from a woman aged 35-60 years with Graves disease.

This clonotype was counted many times. Its ends do not fully match the called genes, so a read error is possible. The chain links TRBV5-1 to TRBJ1-6, with TRBD1 matching over 12 bases. Per the germline V gene, CDR1 is SGHRS and CDR2 is YFSETQ. The CDR3 consists of 16 residues. The CDR3 region is CASSLAPGTGGSPLHF. The CDR3 DNA sequence: TGCGCCAGCAGTTTGGCTCCGGGGACAGGGGGCTCACCCCTCCACTTT.

The chain uses TRBV18 and TRBJ1-2; the match to TRBD1 covers 10 bases. The CDR3 has 15 amino acids. Looked up from germline, CDR1 is KGHSH and CDR2 is LQKENI. V lost 2 bases, J lost 2 bases, and 2 bases stayed unmatched. As DNA, the CDR3 is TGTGCCAGCTCACCAATGGGACAGGGGAACTATGGCTACACCTTC. Translating it yields CASSPMGQGNYGYTF.

This clonotype was found once. A much larger clone differs by one base, so this may be a read error. The V gene is TRBV24-1, the J gene TRBJ2-5; 8 bases are shared with TRBD2. The CDR3 is 16 residues long. Germline V gene sequence: CDR1 KGHDR, CDR2 SFDVKD. J was trimmed by 1 base and V by 3 bases; bases with no gene match: 6. CDR3 DNA sequence: TGTGCCACCAGTGATACCTCTAGCGGGTTCCAAGAGACCCAGTACTTC. Translation gives CATSDTSSGFQETQYF.

J is TRBJ2-5 and V is TRBV24-1; possibly TRBD2 for D (7 bases). V was clipped by 1 base and J by 2 bases, with 16 bases between them. CDR1 KGHDR and CDR2 SFDVKD come from the germline V gene. The CDR3 has 17 residues. Here the CDR3 DNA reads TGTGCCACCAGTGATTTCCCGTCCGGGGGGCAACAAGAGACCCAGTACTTC. It codes for CATSDFPSGGQQETQYF.

Ten or more counts support this clonotype. The rearrangement uses TRBV12-3 or TRBV12-4 and TRBJ2-2, with D perhaps TRBD1 or TRBD2 (7 bases each). Trimming pared 0 bases from V and 4 bases from J, leaving 12 bases between. This CDR3 is 16 amino acids long. CDR3 nucleotide sequence: TGTGCCAGCAGTTTAGCGGGCAGGGGGGGCACCGGGGAGCTGTTTTTT. This translates into CASSLAGRGGTGELFF.